This record covers a single T cell receptor beta chain. These data belong to a study of blood T cell repertoires in COVID-19. This CDR3 comprises 15 residues. Trimming cost V 5 bases and J 1 base; bases outside gene matches: 6. Germline V lookup: CDR1 SEHNR, CDR2 FQNEAQ (reference sequence). Cohorts were based on clinical histories the participants reported. Libraries were prepared by immunoSEQ multiplex PCR; TCRdb keeps only in-frame clonotypes and omits some of them. This table has fewer than 450,000 clones, approximately 90% appearing once. The chain carries TRBV7-9 and TRBJ2-3; 7 nucleotides line up with TRBD2. The TCR sequence derives from a woman aged 18-29 years who had recovered from COVID-19. Sequenced: PBMCs or T cells enriched from blood (not recorded which). CDR3 DNA sequence: TGTGCCAGCAGCCCATTTGGGGGGGGCACAGATACGCAGTATTTT. Translation gives CASSPFGGGTDTQYF.